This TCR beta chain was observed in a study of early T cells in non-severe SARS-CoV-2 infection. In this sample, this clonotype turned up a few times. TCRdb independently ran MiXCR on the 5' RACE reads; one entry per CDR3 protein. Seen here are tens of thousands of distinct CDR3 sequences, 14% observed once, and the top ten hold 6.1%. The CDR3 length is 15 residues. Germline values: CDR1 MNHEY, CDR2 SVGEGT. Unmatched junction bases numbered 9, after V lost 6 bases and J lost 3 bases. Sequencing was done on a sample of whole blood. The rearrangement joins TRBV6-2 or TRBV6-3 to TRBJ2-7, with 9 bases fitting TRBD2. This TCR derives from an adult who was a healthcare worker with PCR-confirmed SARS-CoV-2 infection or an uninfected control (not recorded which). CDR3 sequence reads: CASSLRSGGYYEQYF. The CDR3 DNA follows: TGTGCCAGCAGCCTCCGAAGCGGGGGGTACTACGAGCAGTACTTC.